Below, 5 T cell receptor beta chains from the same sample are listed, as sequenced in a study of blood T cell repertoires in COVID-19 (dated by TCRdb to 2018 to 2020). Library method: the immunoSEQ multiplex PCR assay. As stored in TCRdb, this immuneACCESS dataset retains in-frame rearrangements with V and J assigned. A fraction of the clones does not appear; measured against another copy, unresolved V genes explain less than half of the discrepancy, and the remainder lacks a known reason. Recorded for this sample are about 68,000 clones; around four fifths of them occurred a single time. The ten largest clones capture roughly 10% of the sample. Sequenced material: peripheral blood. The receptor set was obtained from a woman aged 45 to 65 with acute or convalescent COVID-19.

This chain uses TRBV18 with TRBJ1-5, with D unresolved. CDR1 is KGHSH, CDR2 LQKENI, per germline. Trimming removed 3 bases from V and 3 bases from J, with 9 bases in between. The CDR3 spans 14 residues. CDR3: CASSPTEANQPQHF. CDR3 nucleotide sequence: TGTGCCAGCTCACCCACGGAGGCCAATCAGCCCCAGCATTTT.

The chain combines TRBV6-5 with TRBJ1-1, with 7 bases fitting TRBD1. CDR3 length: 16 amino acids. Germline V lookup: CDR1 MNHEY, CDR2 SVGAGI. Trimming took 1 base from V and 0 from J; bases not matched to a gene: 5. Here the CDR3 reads CASSYLLTGMNTEAFF. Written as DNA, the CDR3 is TGTGCCAGCAGTTACTTATTGACAGGGATGAACACTGAAGCTTTCTTT.

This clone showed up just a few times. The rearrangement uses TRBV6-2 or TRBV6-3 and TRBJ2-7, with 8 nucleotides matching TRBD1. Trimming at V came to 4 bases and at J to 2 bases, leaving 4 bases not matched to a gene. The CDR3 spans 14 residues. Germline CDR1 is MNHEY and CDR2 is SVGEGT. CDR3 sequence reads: CASSWDRTTYEQYF. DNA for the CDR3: TGTGCCAGCAGTTGGGACAGGACTACCTACGAGCAGTACTTC.

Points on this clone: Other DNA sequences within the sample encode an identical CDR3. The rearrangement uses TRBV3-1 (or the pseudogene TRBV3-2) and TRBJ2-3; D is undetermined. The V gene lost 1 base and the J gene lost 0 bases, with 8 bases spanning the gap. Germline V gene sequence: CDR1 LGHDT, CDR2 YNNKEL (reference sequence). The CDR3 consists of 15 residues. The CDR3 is CASSQGPTSTDTQYF. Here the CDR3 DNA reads TGTGCCAGCAGCCAAGGTCCTACGAGCACAGATACGCAGTATTTT.

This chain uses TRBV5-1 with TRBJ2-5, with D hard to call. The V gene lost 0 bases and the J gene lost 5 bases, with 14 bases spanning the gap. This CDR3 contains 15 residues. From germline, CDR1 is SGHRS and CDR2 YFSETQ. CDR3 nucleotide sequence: TGCGCCAGCAGCTTGGCACCCCGGATCGGGGAGACCCAGTACTTC. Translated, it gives CASSLAPRIGETQYF.